Listed here is a single T cell receptor beta chain. This specimen comes from a study of blood T cell repertoires in COVID-19. Study in general: Samples representing acute and convalescent COVID-19 were sourced from the United States, Italy and Spain. Nucleic acid was either cDNA or gDNA, and it came from T cells, B-cell-depleted T cells, or PBMCs.

Authors' data handling: Amplification from reference gene primers served as the basis for estimated nucleated cell counts. Assay: immunoSEQ multiplex PCR; the TCRdb copy retains only in-frame clones and omits some. That table supplies the V and J calls and clone size; D and trimming were determined from the DNA. The sample yields about 130,000 clones, about 80% seen once. Trimming removed 2 bases from V and 5 bases from J, with 12 bases in between. Germline V gene data show CDR1 as MNHEY and CDR2 as SVGAGI. CDR3 length: 14 residues. Assignments of participants to cohorts depended upon their own reported clinical history.

The chain combines TRBV6-5 with TRBJ2-5, with D possibly being TRBD2 (6 bases). This TCR was sampled from a man in his forties or fifties who had recovered from COVID-19. The sequencing sample was made of PBMCs or T cells enriched from blood (not recorded which). In nucleotides, the CDR3 is TGTGCCAGCAGTTACAAGGAGGGGATGGAGACCCAGTACTTC. Amino acids: CASSYKEGMETQYF.